Included here is one T cell receptor beta chain sequence, with context. TCRdb re-called the reads with MiXCR, one entry per CDR3 protein. This repertoire shows around 100,000 distinct CDR3 sequences, approximately 15% found once; its top ten account for 8% to 9.5%. V gave up 7 bases and J gave up 3 bases, with 16 bases separating them. The CDR3 loop spans 14 amino acids. This sample is part of a study of T cell repertoires in cytomegalovirus infection. Study details: Both CMV infection and a matching HLA type were indicated by public TCR beta signatures.

Sequencing was done on a sample of PBMCs. This chain uses TRBV12-3 or TRBV12-4 with TRBJ2-7, with a weak D call TRBD1 (6 bases). The clonotype comes from a human donor in good health (CMV status not recorded). Some clones in this sample may be carry-over from other donors' samples. The CDR3 is CASTSPGQLYEQYF. The CDR3 DNA reads as TGTGCCAGCACCTCCCCCGGACAGCTCTACGAGCAGTACTTC.